This record covers a single T cell receptor (beta chain). Its antigen remains unknown. The sample comes from a study of T cell responses to AZD1222 COVID-19 vaccine. Study results and limitations: There were repertoire samples only from the period after the peak T cell response. Reports say nearly half of spike-specific TCRs go after unmutated variant regions.

Using immunoSEQ multiplex PCR, the repertoire was profiled, and TCRdb retains in-frame clones only, with some absent. The table records some 130,000 clones, approximately 83% of them present only once. Trimming cost V 9 bases and J 4 bases, with 21 bases left between them. Germline CDR1 SGHNT, CDR2 YYREEE (reference sequence). The CDR3 extends over 15 amino acids. Sequences were derived from peripheral blood, sampled on day 0 of AZD1222 vaccination. The source is an adult in good health. This chain uses TRBV5-4 with TRBJ2-3; no firm D call. The CDR3 is CANTPPGGESDTQYF. As DNA, the CDR3 is TGTGCCAACACACCTCCGGGCGGAGAGTCAGATACGCAGTATTTT.